A selection of T cell receptor beta chains follows, all from one sample in a study of cytomegalovirus exposure and HLA in healthy donors. Here immunoSEQ multiplex PCR was the method, and the copy in TCRdb shows in-frame clones only, minus some. The sample contains about 220,000 clones, about four fifths of which appear only once. Input material: PBMCs. All receptors come from a woman aged 40 to 50 in good health and CMV-seropositive. CDR3s include the opening cysteine and the closing phenylalanine or tryptophan. A D gene is named only where the DNA matches it firmly.

CDR3 length	D gene	V gene	J gene	CDR3 DNA	CDR3 protein
13	-	TRBV7-9	TRBJ1-2	TGTTCCAGCAGCTTATCTGATAGAGAGGGCTACACCTTC	CSSSLSDREGYTF
15	-	TRBV6-5	TRBJ2-5	TGTGCCAGCAGTTACTCGACGGGGGAGTCAGAGACCCAGTACTTC	CASSYSTGESETQYF
13	-	TRBV29-1	TRBJ1-6	TGCAGCGCGGGAGGGGGTTTGAATTCACCCCTCCACTTT	CSAGGGLNSPLHF
16	-	TRBV7-9	TRBJ2-6	TGTGCCAGCAGACGTCCAGGGTTTGGCGGGGCCAACGTCCTGACTTTC	CASRRPGFGGANVLTF
14	TRBD1	TRBV19	TRBJ1-5	TGTGCCAGTAGGTCCGGGACAGGGGAACAGCCCCAGCATTTT	CASRSGTGEQPQHF
16	TRBD1	TRBV28	TRBJ1-2	TGTGCCAGCAGTGCCGGGACAGGGGGCGCAAACTATGGCTACACCTTC	CASSAGTGGANYGYTF
15	TRBD1	TRBV7-9	TRBJ1-2	TGTGCCAGCAGCTTACTGACAGGGGATAACTATGGCTACACCTTC	CASSLLTGDNYGYTF
15	-	TRBV9	TRBJ2-7	TGTGCCAGCAGCGCCGGGTCGGACAATGCCTACGAGCAGTACTTC	CASSAGSDNAYEQYF
13	-	TRBV7-2	TRBJ1-1	TGTGCCAGCAGGGAGTACATGAACACTGAAGCTTTCTTT	CASREYMNTEAFF
13	-	TRBV19	TRBJ1-5	TGTGCCAGTAGTTGGAGCGGCAATCAGCCCCAGCATTTT	CASSWSGNQPQHF
14	-	TRBV6-6	TRBJ1-2	TGTGCCAGCAAAGGGCCGACAGAGCTCTATGGCTACACCTTC	CASKGPTELYGYTF
13	-	TRBV30	TRBJ2-7	TGTGCCTGGAGGCTAACCAGGGCGGGGGAGCAGTACTTC	CAWRLTRAGEQYF
15	-	TRBV4-3	TRBJ2-7	TGCGCCAGCAGCCAAGATTGGGCAGGGTCCTACGAGCAGTACTTC	CASSQDWAGSYEQYF
11	-	TRBV7-9	TRBJ1-2	TGTGCCAGCACCCTGTTCTATGGCTACACCTTC	CASTLFYGYTF
16	TRBD2	TRBV5-1	TRBJ2-3	TGCGCCAGCAGCTTGGGGACTAGCGGGGCCGGTAGGGCGCAGTATTTT	CASSLGTSGAGRAQYF
12	TRBD1	TRBV18	TRBJ1-1	TGTGCCAGCGTTGGGACAGGGGGTGAAGCTTTCTTT	CASVGTGGEAFF